This TCR beta chain was found in a study of T-cell reconstitution after alpha-beta-depleted transplantation in children. Study results and limitations: Where alpha-beta T cells came from about two months after transplant was reportedly several hundred expanded graft clones.

Unique molecular identifiers tagged the TCRbeta library. TCRdb called the PCR reads again in MiXCR, with one record for every CDR3 protein. This sample has over 200,000 distinct CDR3 sequences; around 8.4% occur once, and the top ten carry under 40%. Losses at the gene ends were 6 bases for V and 4 bases for J; bases not matched to a gene: 9. CDR3 length: 15 residues. The germline V gene encodes CDR1 MNHEY and CDR2 SVGEGT. This clonotype was found many times. What it recognizes is unknown. The sequencing used PBMCs, mostly from graft donor cells, collected 360 days after TCRalphabeta/CD19-depleted stem cell transplant. The chain combines TRBV6-2 or TRBV6-3 with TRBJ2-5, with 9 bases identical to TRBD1. The sequence was obtained from a male patient between 2 and 10 years old who had a stem cell transplant for acute myeloid leukemia, so the T cells may come from the graft donor. This CDR3 reads CASSPLGQGIETQYF. The CDR3 DNA reads as TGTGCCAGCAGCCCACTGGGACAGGGTATAGAGACCCAGTACTTC.